The clone carrying this T cell receptor (beta chain) has a handful of counts. Its antigen is not known. This PCR relied on a set of 60 Vbeta primers and 13 Jbeta primers. Sequenced by immunoSEQ multiplex PCR; TCRdb stores in-frame clones only, minus some. The sample carries around 150,000 clones, about 75% recorded once. This sample is drawn from a study of cytomegalovirus exposure and HLA in healthy donors. With V trimmed by 3 bases and J by 5 bases, 4 bases remained unmatched. CDR3 length: 15 residues. The germline gives CDR1 SGHVS, CDR2 FQNEAQ. Study-level findings and limits: Sequencing likely generated an artifact that appeared as a cluster of highly shared sequence variants. Common viral pathogens (according to a later analysis) appeared linked to several of the most significant clusters. Association of around 17,000 TCR beta sequences with HLA alleles was found at 0.05 false discovery rate in a later analysis.

The TCR sequence derives from a man aged 18 to 35 in good health and CMV-seropositive. Sequenced material: PBMCs. This rearrangement joins TRBV7-8 to TRBJ1-4; 9 positions match TRBD1. The CDR3 loop reads CASSLNRGLNEKLFF. The CDR3 nucleotides read TGTGCCAGCAGCTTGAACAGGGGGCTGAATGAAAAACTGTTTTTT.